Shown below are 15 T cell receptor beta chains from a single sample sequenced in a study of cytomegalovirus exposure and HLA in healthy donors. 13 Jbeta primers and 60 Vbeta primers were used for the PCR. Only in-frame clones appear in the TCRdb table, and some are missing; sequencing was by immunoSEQ multiplex PCR. The sample shows 93,000 or so clones, around three quarters of them seen only once. The sample was PBMCs. These receptors were obtained from a man between 50 and 59 years old in good health and CMV-seropositive.

The gene calls are TRBV18 and TRBJ2-1; 11 positions agree with TRBD2. This CDR3 contains 17 residues. Germline V gene data show CDR1 as KGHSH and CDR2 as LQKENI. Trimming cost V 3 bases and J 0 bases; bases outside gene matches: 4. The CDR3 reads CASSPSGRGSSYNEQFF. CDR3 sequence (DNA): TGTGCCAGCTCACCTAGCGGGAGGGGGAGCTCCTACAATGAGCAGTTCTTC. The full variable domain, rest sourced from reference TRBV18 and TRBJ2-1, is NAGVMQNPRHLVRRRGQEARLRCSPMKGHSHVYWYRQLPEEGLKFMVYLQKENIIDESGMPKERFSAEFPKEGPSILRIQQVVRGDSAAYFCASSPSGRGSSYNEQFFGPGTRLTVL.

The chain joins TRBV2 to TRBJ1-5, with 8 bases aligning to TRBD1. The CDR3 is 14 amino acids. Losses at the gene ends were 8 bases for V and 5 bases for J; bases not matched to a gene: 8. The germline V gene has CDR1 SNHLY and CDR2 FYNNEI. CDR3 bases: TGTGCCAGCGGTCAGGGGGCAGGAGATCAGCCCCAGCATTTT. Translated, it gives CASGQGAGDQPQHF.

The rearrangement joins TRBV30 to TRBJ1-2; 11 nucleotides match TRBD1. This CDR3 comprises 14 residues. V shed 4 bases and J 8 bases; nucleotides not matched to a gene: 9. CDR1 and CDR2 from the germline V gene are GTSNPN and SVGIG (reference sequence). In DNA form, the CDR3 reads TGTGCCTGGACCACGGACAGGGGGCATGAGGGCTACACCTTC. This codes for CAWTTDRGHEGYTF.

This clone turned up a few times. V usage is TRBV28 and J usage is TRBJ1-2, with D possibly TRBD1 on 5 matching bases. Germline CDR1 and CDR2: MDHEN and SYDVKM. V was clipped by 6 bases and J by 0 bases, with 11 bases between them. The CDR3 consists of 14 residues. CDR3 amino acids: CASSRQPANYGYTF. CDR3 in DNA: TGTGCCAGCAGCCGACAGCCAGCTAACTATGGCTACACCTTC.

This clone was seen a few times. V gene TRBV5-4 combines with J gene TRBJ1-5, with D perhaps TRBD1 (6 bases). CDR3 length equals 17 residues. The V gene lost 4 bases and the J gene lost 6 bases, with 23 bases spanning the gap. Germline CDR1 is SGHNT and CDR2 is YYREEE (reference sequence). CDR3 sequence reads: CASSQDPTGFSGQPQHF. The CDR3 nucleotides are TGTGCCAGCAGCCAAGACCCAACAGGGTTTTCGGGTCAGCCCCAGCATTTT.

Points on this clone: An end of the junction does not agree with germline; a read error may underlie this. This chain connects TRBV7-9 to TRBJ1-3; 10 bases are shared with TRBD1. This CDR3 region has 13 residues. CDR1 SEHNR and CDR2 FQNEAQ come from the germline V gene (reference sequence). The CDR3 spells CASSLARQGATDF. The CDR3 nucleotides are TGTGCCAGCAGCTTAGCGAGACAGGGGGCAACGGATTTT.

The chain recombines TRBV29-1 with TRBJ2-3; possibly TRBD2 for D (6 bases). The CDR3 is 14 residues long. Per the germline V gene, CDR1 is SQVTM and CDR2 is ANQGSEA. The V end lost 6 bases, the J end lost 0 bases, and 13 bases lay between the germline ends. CDR3 in DNA: TGCAGCGTGGTGACTAGGACGAGCACAGATACGCAGTATTTT. This encodes CSVVTRTSTDTQYF.

CDR3 nucleotides: TGTGCCAGCAGCTTGAACAGGGGGATTAACACAGATACGCAGTATTTT. Translated, it gives CASSLNRGINTDTQYF. The gene calls are TRBV5-6 and TRBJ2-3, with 8 bases that match TRBD1. The CDR3 covers 16 residues. CDR1 SGHDT and CDR2 YYEEEE come from the germline V gene. V gave up 1 base and J gave up 2 bases; unmatched junction bases: 6.

This clone was found once. DNA of the CDR3: TGTGCCAGCAGTCGACAGGGGTCCTACACAGATACGCAGTATTTT. As protein: CASSRQGSYTDTQYF. This chain links TRBV6-5 with TRBJ2-3; 8 nucleotides line up with TRBD1. Germline loops: CDR1 MNHEY, CDR2 SVGAGI. The CDR3 consists of 15 residues. V lost 5 bases and J lost 2; bases outside the gene matches: 6.

The table lists this clone with a count of one. The chain employs TRBV7-9 and TRBJ2-5, with TRBD1 matching 7 bases. The V gene end was trimmed by 4 bases and the J gene end by 5 bases; junction bases not matched to a gene: 7. CDR3 size: 14 residues. Per the germline V gene, CDR1 is SEHNR and CDR2 is FQNEAQ (reference sequence). This CDR3 is CASSSPQGVETQYF. The CDR3 DNA sequence: TGTGCCAGCAGCTCCCCCCAGGGGGTGGAGACCCAGTACTTC.

The rearrangement uses TRBV27 and TRBJ2-1; TRBD2 agrees at 10 bases. The CDR3 is 16 amino acids. CDR1 is MNHEY and CDR2 is SMNVEV in the germline V gene (reference sequence). Losses at the gene ends were 4 bases for V and 4 bases for J; bases not matched to a gene: 7. The CDR3 coding sequence is TGTGCCAGCAGTTCACAAACTAGCGGGGATTACAATGAGCAGTTCTTC. It specifies CASSSQTSGDYNEQFF.

The rearrangement links TRBV5-1 to TRBJ2-7, with 7 bases identical to TRBD1. V lost 2 bases and J lost 6; bases outside the gene matches: 20. Germline CDR1 is SGHRS and CDR2 is YFSETQ. The CDR3 consists of 18 residues. The CDR3 nucleotides are TGCGCCAGCAGCTTTCTGACAGGGCCCTCGAAGATACTACGCGAGCAGTACTTC. This codes for CASSFLTGPSKILREQYF.

The CDR3 nucleotides are TGTGCCAGCAGCTTAGGACTAGCGGGAGGGCCCTGGGCCAATGAGCAGTTCTTC. Its translation: CASSLGLAGGPWANEQFF. J is TRBJ2-1 and V is TRBV7-6; 14 nucleotides line up with TRBD2. Trimming at V came to 1 base and at J to 6 bases, leaving 8 bases not matched to a gene. The CDR3 covers 18 residues. Per germline, CDR1 SGHVS and CDR2 FNYEAQ. The full variable domain, with the rest looked up from reference TRBV7-6 and TRBJ2-1, is GAGVSQSPRYKVTKRGQDVALRCDPISGHVSLYWYRQALGQGPEFLTYFNYEAQQDKSGLPNDRFSAERPEGSISTLTIQRTEQRDSAMYRCASSLGLAGGPWANEQFFGPGTRLTVL.

This chain joins TRBV5-6 and TRBJ1-3; D is unclear. The ends were cut back, 4 bases at V and 2 bases at J, with 7 bases in the middle. The V gene's germline CDR1 is SGHDT and CDR2 YYEEEE. This CDR3 region has 13 residues. CDR3 coding DNA: TGTGCCAGCAGCCCATACACTGGAAACACCATATATTTT. It translates to CASSPYTGNTIYF.

V gene TRBV2 combines with J gene TRBJ1-5; tentative D call: TRBD1 (5 bases). CDR3 length: 15 amino acids. Per germline, CDR1 SNHLY and CDR2 FYNNEI. Trimming stripped 7 bases from V and 6 bases from J, with 19 bases between. The CDR3 here is CASTLSGAARQPQHF. The DNA for the CDR3 is TGTGCCAGCACTCTTTCTGGGGCGGCACGTCAGCCCCAGCATTTT.